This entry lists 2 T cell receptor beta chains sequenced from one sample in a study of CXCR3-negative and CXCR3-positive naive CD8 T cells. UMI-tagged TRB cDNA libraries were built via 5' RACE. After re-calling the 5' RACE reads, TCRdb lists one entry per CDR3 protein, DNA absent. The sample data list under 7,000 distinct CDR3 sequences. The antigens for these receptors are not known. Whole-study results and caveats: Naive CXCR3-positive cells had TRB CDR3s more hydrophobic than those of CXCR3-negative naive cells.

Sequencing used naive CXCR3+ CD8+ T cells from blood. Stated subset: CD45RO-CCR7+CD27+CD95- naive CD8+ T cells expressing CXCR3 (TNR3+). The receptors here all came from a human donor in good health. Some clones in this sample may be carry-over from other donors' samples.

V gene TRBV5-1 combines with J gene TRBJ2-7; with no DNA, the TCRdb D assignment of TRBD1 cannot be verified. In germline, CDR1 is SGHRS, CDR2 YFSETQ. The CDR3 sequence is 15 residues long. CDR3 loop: CASSLTGASSYEQYF.

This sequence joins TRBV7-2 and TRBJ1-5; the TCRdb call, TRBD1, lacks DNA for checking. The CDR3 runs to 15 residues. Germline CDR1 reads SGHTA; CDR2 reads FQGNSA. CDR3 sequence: CASSLGQGPRQPQHF.